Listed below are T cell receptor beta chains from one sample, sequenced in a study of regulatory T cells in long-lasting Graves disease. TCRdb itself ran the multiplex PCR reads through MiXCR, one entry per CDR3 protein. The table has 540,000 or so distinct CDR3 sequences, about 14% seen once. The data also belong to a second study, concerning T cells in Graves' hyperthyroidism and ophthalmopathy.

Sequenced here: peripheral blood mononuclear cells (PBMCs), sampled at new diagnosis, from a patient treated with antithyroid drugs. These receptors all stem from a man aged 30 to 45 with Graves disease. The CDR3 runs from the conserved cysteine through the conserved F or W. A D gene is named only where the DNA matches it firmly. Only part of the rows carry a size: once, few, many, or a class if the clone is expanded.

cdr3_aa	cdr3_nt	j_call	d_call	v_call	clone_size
CASSSAGRMATKNIQYF	TGTGCCAGCAGTTCCGCGGGCCGAATGGCAACCAAAAACATTCAGTACTTC	TRBJ2-4	-	TRBV6-5	few
CASSFRTAYEQYF	TGTGCCAGCAGTTTCCGGACAGCTTACGAGCAGTACTTC	TRBJ2-7	-	TRBV12-3/TRBV12-4	many
CASSPTPPGRVRETQYF	TGCGCCAGCAGCCCCACTCCCCCAGGGAGGGTGAGAGAGACCCAGTACTTC	TRBJ2-5	TRBD2	TRBV5-1	few
CASSRRQGLFNEQYF	TGTGCCAGCAGTAGGAGACAGGGCCTATTCAACGAGCAGTACTTC	TRBJ2-7	TRBD1	TRBV6-2/TRBV6-3	-
CASSQDGFNEQFF	TGTGCCAGCAGCCAAGATGGATTTAATGAGCAGTTCTTC	TRBJ2-1	-	TRBV3-1	many
CSAQDRVAKNIQYF	TGCAGTGCCCAAGACAGGGTAGCCAAAAACATTCAGTACTTC	TRBJ2-4	TRBD1	TRBV20-1	few
CASRSAGETVYNEQFF	TGTGCCAGCAGGTCAGCGGGAGAGACGGTTTACAATGAGCAGTTCTTC	TRBJ2-1	TRBD2	TRBV7-7	-
CSAPGDTDTQYF	TGCAGTGCTCCGGGCGACACAGATACGCAGTATTTT	TRBJ2-3	-	TRBV20-1	many
CASSLQGIYGYTF	TGTGCCAGCAGCTTACAGGGAATCTATGGCTACACCTTC	TRBJ1-2	-	TRBV7-2	many
CASSLVGRAYEQYF	TGTGCCAGCAGCTTAGTCGGCAGGGCTTACGAGCAGTACTTC	TRBJ2-7	-	TRBV7-9	many
CATRGRSTEKLFF	TGTGCCACCAGGGGCAGGTCTACCGAAAAACTGTTTTTT	TRBJ1-4	-	TRBV24-1	many
CSASQSWTGEETQYF	TGCAGTGCTTCCCAATCCTGGACAGGGGAAGAGACCCAGTACTTC	TRBJ2-5	TRBD1	TRBV20-1	many
CASSFQGPDTQYF	TGTGCCAGCAGTTTCCAGGGGCCTGATACGCAGTATTTT	TRBJ2-3	-	TRBV27	few